This entry describes one TCR beta chain. This specimen comes from a study of T cell changes during pregnancy in multiple sclerosis. Germline V gene sequence: CDR1 GTSNPN, CDR2 SVGIG (reference sequence). V lost 1 base, J lost 5 bases, and 15 bases lay in between. The CDR3 sequence is 15 residues long. Libraries were prepared by immunoSEQ multiplex PCR; TCRdb keeps only in-frame clonotypes and omits some of them. The sample has under 70,000 clones, roughly 91% seen once. This chain connects TRBV30 to TRBJ1-5; a possible D gene is TRBD1 (6 bases). The material sequenced was peripheral blood, taken in the third trimester of pregnancy. This receptor was obtained from a female donor in good health, enrolled as a control in a pregnancy study. For the CDR3, the DNA is TGTGCCTGGAGTGAGGGACACCTCAGGTATCAGCCCCAGCATTTT. Translating it yields CAWSEGHLRYQPQHF.